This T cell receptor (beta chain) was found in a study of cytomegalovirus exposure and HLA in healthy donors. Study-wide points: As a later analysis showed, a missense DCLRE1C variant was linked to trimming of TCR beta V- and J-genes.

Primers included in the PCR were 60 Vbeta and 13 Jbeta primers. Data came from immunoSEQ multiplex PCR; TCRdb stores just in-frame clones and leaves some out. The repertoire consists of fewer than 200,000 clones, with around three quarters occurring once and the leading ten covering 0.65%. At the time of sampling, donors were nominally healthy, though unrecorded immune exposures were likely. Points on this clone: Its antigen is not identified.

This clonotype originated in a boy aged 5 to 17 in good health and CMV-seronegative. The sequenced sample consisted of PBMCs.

The CDR3 DNA is TGTGCCAGCAGTGAACCAGGTCAGCCCCAGCATTTT. It translates to CASSEPGQPQHF. The chain employs TRBV6-1 and TRBJ1-5; no clear D. Trimming pared 2 bases from V and 6 bases from J, leaving 5 bases between. Germline values: CDR1 MNHNS, CDR2 SASEGT. The CDR3 has 12 amino acids.